The 22 T cell receptor beta chains listed next were all sequenced from one sample in a study of monozygotic twins with inflammatory bowel disease. TCRdb reprocessed the 5' RACE reads and stores each CDR3 protein as one record, lacking DNA. The sample totals 160,000 or so distinct CDR3 sequences; its top ten clones hold 2.4%. Sequencing input: blood. The source is a human donor with ulcerative colitis or Crohn's disease, or a healthy co-twin of an affected twin (not recorded which).

This chain links TRBV4-2 with TRBJ1-6; TCRdb calls TRBD1, which cannot be checked without DNA. There are 12 residues in the CDR3. The germline V gene encodes CDR1 LGHNA and CDR2 YNFKEQ. CDR3 sequence: CASSQDRQSLHF.

The chain uses TRBV25-1 and TRBJ2-7; no DNA is available, so the TRBD1 call from TCRdb remains unchecked. The CDR3 sequence is 15 residues long. Germline CDR1 reads MGHDK; CDR2 reads SYGVNS. Here the CDR3 reads CASSPGTGGLREQYF.

V gene TRBV27 combines with J gene TRBJ2-7; there is no DNA to check the TCRdb D call of TRBD1. Germline V CDR1 and CDR2: MNHEY, SMNVEV (reference sequence). This CDR3 is 14 amino acids long. CDR3 amino acids: CASSPPGQSYEQYF.

The chain combines TRBV7-2 with TRBJ2-7; TCRdb outputs TRBD2, but without DNA this stays unchecked. This CDR3 is 15 amino acids long. The germline V gene encodes CDR1 SGHTA and CDR2 FQGNSA. CDR3 amino acids: CASSARTSGDYEQYF.

The chain joins TRBV7-6 to TRBJ2-5; TCRdb proposes TRBD1, but this gene call is untestable without DNA. This CDR3 spans 18 amino acids. Germline-derived CDR1 and CDR2 are SGHVS and FNYEAQ. The CDR3 here is CASSLATLLSGRRETQYF.

The chain recombines TRBV4-2 with TRBJ1-1; the D gene TCRdb calls, TRBD1, cannot be checked with no DNA. This CDR3 region has 15 residues. Germline assignment: CDR1 LGHNA and CDR2 YNFKEQ. The chain's CDR3 is CASSPGTGVNTEAFF.

The chain is built from TRBV6-2 or TRBV6-3 and TRBJ2-1; as DNA is missing, the TRBD2 call by TCRdb cannot be tested. The CDR3 extends over 15 amino acids. Germline CDR1 is MNHEY and CDR2 is SVGEGT. The CDR3 spells CASSTSGRARNEQFF.

The V gene is TRBV6-6, the J gene TRBJ2-5; TCRdb reports TRBD2, a call that lacks DNA to check it against. The CDR3 has 14 amino acids. Germline values: CDR1 MNHNY, CDR2 SVGAGI (reference sequence). Here the CDR3 reads CASSYSGLEKTQYF.

CDR3 amino acids: CASSSDIWNTEAFF. The rearrangement joins TRBV28 to TRBJ1-1. Germline CDR1 is MDHEN and CDR2 is SYDVKM. The CDR3 is made up of 14 amino acids.

The chain links TRBV5-1 to TRBJ1-1; there is no DNA to check the TCRdb D call of TRBD1. The CDR3 contains 15 residues. Germline V CDR1 and CDR2: SGHRS, YFSETQ. CDR3 sequence reads: CASSATGGLNTEAFF.

The rearrangement uses TRBV2 and TRBJ2-7. CDR1 and CDR2 (germline): SNHLY, FYNNEI. CDR3 size: 13 residues. The CDR3 loop is CASKADFSYEQYF.

The gene calls are TRBV7-2 and TRBJ2-3; TCRdb's assignment of TRBD1 cannot be checked, as there is no DNA. The CDR3 has 14 residues. CDR1 and CDR2 (germline): SGHTA, FQGNSA. CDR3 sequence reads: CASSLRGGGRQQYF.

The chain combines TRBV7-2 with TRBJ2-4; without DNA, the TCRdb call of TRBD1 cannot be checked. CDR3 size: 13 residues. The germline gives CDR1 SGHTA, CDR2 FQGNSA. The CDR3: CASSSTGGNIQYF.

This chain uses TRBV12-3 or TRBV12-4 with TRBJ2-6; TCRdb calls TRBD1, which cannot be checked without DNA. The CDR3 contains 19 residues. The CDR3 spells CASSSDSGTDESGANVLTF.

The genes are TRBV2 and TRBJ2-2; no DNA is available, so the TRBD1 call from TCRdb remains unchecked. The CDR3 has 16 residues. Germline V gene lookup returns CDR1 SNHLY and CDR2 FYNNEI. The chain's CDR3 is CASSEGRTGGIGELFF. Full variable domain (outside the CDR3, taken from reference TRBV2 and TRBJ2-2): EPEVTQTPSHQVTQMGQEVILRCVPISNHLYFYWYRQILGQKVEFLVSFYNNEISEKSEIFDDQFSVERPDGSNFTLKIRSTKLEDSAMYFCASSEGRTGGIGELFFGEGSRLTVL.

This rearrangement joins TRBV10-3 to TRBJ1-2. The CDR3 contains 15 residues. CDR1 is ENHRY, CDR2 SYGVKD, per germline. CDR3 region: CAISEGGARVYGYTF.

The J gene is TRBJ2-7, the V gene TRBV4-3. The CDR3 length is 13 residues. The germline CDR1 and CDR2 sequences are LGHNA and YSLEER. The CDR3: CASSQVRGYEQYF.

The gene calls are TRBV20-1 and TRBJ2-6; the D call of TRBD1 rests on TCRdb alone, since no DNA is present to check it. The CDR3 length is 15 residues. Germline values: CDR1 DFQATT, CDR2 SNEGSKA (reference sequence). The CDR3 loop reads CSAWGGHSGANVLTF.

The gene calls are TRBV19 and TRBJ2-2. CDR1 is LNHDA and CDR2 is SQIVND in the germline V gene (reference sequence). The CDR3 is 14 residues long. The CDR3 sequence: CASSISGNTGELFF.

The chain couples TRBV12-3 or TRBV12-4 to TRBJ2-7; TCRdb calls TRBD2, which cannot be checked without DNA. The CDR3 totals 13 residues. The CDR3 reads CASSPGGPGEQYF.

The J gene is TRBJ2-1, the V gene TRBV5-1; the TCRdb D gene call, TRBD1, has no DNA to confirm it. Germline values: CDR1 SGHRS, CDR2 YFSETQ. This CDR3 spans 17 amino acids. CDR3 amino acids: CASSSPGQRSSYNEQFF.

J is TRBJ2-3 and V is TRBV7-2; TCRdb designates TRBD2, a call that cannot be tested without DNA. Germline CDR1 reads SGHTA; CDR2 reads FQGNSA. CDR3 length: 15 amino acids. The CDR3: CASSASPISTDTQYF.